One sample yielded the 16 T cell receptor beta chains listed below, sequenced in a study of cytomegalovirus exposure and HLA in healthy donors. The data were produced by immunoSEQ multiplex PCR, yet TCRdb's version contains in-frame clones alone and is incomplete. The sample carries 90,000 to 150,000 clones, around 88% recorded once. The sequenced sample consisted of PBMCs. Receptors were obtained from a man between 18 and 29 years old in good health and CMV-seronegative.

J is TRBJ2-7 and V is TRBV5-4; 14 bases map to TRBD2. V dropped 3 bases and J dropped 7; count of bases not matched to a gene: 12. Germline CDR1 and CDR2: SGHNT and YYREEE (reference sequence). The CDR3 covers 17 residues. The CDR3, as DNA: TGTGCCAGCAGCTCGACTACGGGACTAGCGGGAGTCTGGGAGCAGTACTTC. It is translated as CASSSTTGLAGVWEQYF. Variable domain in full (rest from reference TRBV5-4 and TRBJ2-7): ETGVTQSPTHLIKTRGQQVTLRCSSQSGHNTVSWYQQALGQGPQFIFQYYREEENGRGNFPPRFSGLQFPNYSSELNVNALELDDSALYLCASSSTTGLAGVWEQYFGPGTRLTVT.

Only a few counts were recorded for this clone. The CDR3 region is CASSPRTGGLTGELFF. The CDR3, as DNA: TGTGCCAGCAGCCCGCGGACAGGGGGCTTGACCGGGGAGCTGTTTTTT. V and J are TRBV7-9 and TRBJ2-2; 11 bases map to TRBD1. This CDR3 has 16 amino acids. Per the germline V gene, CDR1 is SEHNR and CDR2 is FQNEAQ (reference sequence). Trimming took 5 bases from V and 5 from J; bases not matched to a gene: 7.

The chain recombines TRBV10-2 with TRBJ1-5; perhaps TRBD1 as D (5 bases). The CDR3 contains 14 residues. From germline, CDR1 is WSHSY and CDR2 SAAADI. V lost 0 bases, J lost 8 bases, and 11 bases lay in between. The CDR3 DNA sequence: TGCGCCAGCAGTGAGTCGACAGTGGCCGAGCCCCAGCATTTT. This sequence encodes CASSESTVAEPQHF.

This chain joins TRBV27 and TRBJ2-2; 8 bases align to TRBD2. This CDR3 region has 15 residues. The J segment lost 5 bases and the V segment lost 6 bases, leaving 8 bases of the junction unmatched. In germline, CDR1 is MNHEY, CDR2 SMNVEV (reference sequence). CDR3 in DNA: TGTGCCAGCAGGCTAGCGGGTGCCGGGACCGGGGAGCTGTTTTTT. Translating it yields CASRLAGAGTGELFF.

V and J are TRBV18 and TRBJ2-5; no definite D call. Trimming took 2 bases from V and 3 from J, leaving 7 bases between them. The CDR3 is 13 residues long. CDR1 is KGHSH and CDR2 is LQKENI in the germline V gene. The DNA for the CDR3 is TGTGCCAGCTCACCAGGAGTAAAAGAGACCCAGTACTTC. Protein product: CASSPGVKETQYF.

This clone came up once. The V gene is TRBV4-1, the J gene TRBJ2-1; tentative D call: TRBD1 (6 bases). The V end lost 0 bases, the J end lost 7 bases, and 10 bases lay between the germline ends. CDR1 MGHRA and CDR2 YSYEKL come from the germline V gene. CDR3 length: 14 residues. The CDR3 nucleotides are TGCGCCAGCAGCCAAGACAGGGGTCGGAATGAGCAGTTCTTC. Encoded protein: CASSQDRGRNEQFF.

The chain uses TRBV19 and TRBJ2-5; 13 bases map to TRBD2. CDR1 and CDR2 from the germline V gene are LNHDA and SQIVND (reference sequence). J was trimmed by 5 bases and V by 6 bases; bases with no gene match: 3. This CDR3 contains 14 residues. The CDR3 DNA reads TGTGCCAGTAGAGAACTAGCGGGGGGGGAGACCCAGTACTTC. Translated: CASRELAGGETQYF. The full variable domain, its missing parts supplied by reference TRBV19 and TRBJ2-5, is DGGITQSPKYLFRKEGQNVTLSCEQNLNHDAMYWYRQDPGQGLRLIYYSQIVNDFQKGDIAEGYSVSREKKESFPLTVTSAQKNPTAFYLCASRELAGGETQYFGPGTRLLVL.

J is TRBJ2-1 and V is TRBV2, with TRBD2 matching 9 bases. Trimming at V came to 5 bases and at J to 8 bases, leaving 16 bases not matched to a gene. The CDR3 is 17 amino acids. The germline V gene has CDR1 SNHLY and CDR2 FYNNEI. The CDR3 protein is CASSFPIPSGVVHEQFF. CDR3 bases: TGTGCCAGCAGTTTCCCTATTCCTAGCGGGGTCGTACATGAGCAGTTCTTC.

This chain links TRBV2 with TRBJ1-1; D is unclear. This CDR3 spans 13 amino acids. V was cut by 8 bases and J by 5 bases, with 15 bases left in between. CDR1 and CDR2 (germline): SNHLY, FYNNEI. The CDR3 loop is CASCYRFGTEAFF. CDR3 in DNA: TGTGCCAGCTGTTATCGGTTTGGTACTGAAGCTTTCTTT.

This chain links TRBV7-9 with TRBJ1-3, with 7 bases that match TRBD1. The CDR3 totals 16 residues. V lost 2 bases, J lost 0 bases, and 4 bases stayed unmatched. Per germline, CDR1 SEHNR and CDR2 FQNEAQ (reference sequence). In DNA, the CDR3 is TGTGCCAGCAGCTTACCTACAGGGGTCTCTGGAAACACCATATATTTT. This gives the protein CASSLPTGVSGNTIYF.

The V call is TRBV4-2, the J call TRBJ2-7, with D tentatively TRBD1 (6 bases). From germline, CDR1 is LGHNA and CDR2 YNFKEQ. The CDR3 totals 13 residues. V shed 1 base and J shed 6 bases, with 10 bases lying between them. The CDR3 region is CASSQVRGGEQYF. The CDR3 DNA reads as TGTGCCAGCAGCCAAGTCAGGGGTGGCGAGCAGTACTTC.

This clone showed up just a few times. V usage is TRBV10-2 and J usage is TRBJ1-1; D unresolved. Per the germline V gene, CDR1 is WSHSY and CDR2 is SAAADI. CDR3 length: 11 residues. V was clipped by 4 bases and J by 3 bases, with 3 bases between them. The chain's CDR3 is CASSGHTEAFF. The CDR3 DNA follows: TGCGCCAGCAGTGGGCACACTGAAGCTTTCTTT.

The chain recombines TRBV5-1 with TRBJ2-5, with D maybe TRBD1 (5 bases). V lost 0 bases, J lost 3 bases, and 9 bases lay in between. The CDR3 has 14 amino acids. CDR1 is SGHRS and CDR2 is YFSETQ in the germline V gene. The CDR3 nucleotides are TGCGCCAGCAGCTTGGTAGCCAGGGAAGAGACCCAGTACTTC. Translated, it gives CASSLVAREETQYF.

The gene calls are TRBV9 and TRBJ1-2, with 8 bases lining up with TRBD1. J gave up 4 bases and V 0 bases, and 8 bases lay outside the gene matches. Germline V gene lookup returns CDR1 SGDLS and CDR2 YYNGEE. CDR3 size: 16 residues. CDR3 sequence (DNA): TGTGCCAGCAGCGTAGCAGGGACAGGAACTTTCTATGGCTACACCTTC. It translates to CASSVAGTGTFYGYTF.

J is TRBJ2-7 and V is TRBV19; the match to TRBD2 covers 14 bases. The CDR3 extends over 15 amino acids. After removal of 8 bases from V and 3 bases from J, the junction contained 6 bases not matched to a gene. Germline CDR1 and CDR2: LNHDA and SQIVND (reference sequence). CDR3 residues: CASGTSGSQSYEQYF. CDR3 DNA: TGTGCCAGTGGGACTAGCGGGAGCCAGAGCTACGAGCAGTACTTC. The full variable domain, its missing parts supplied by reference TRBV19 and TRBJ2-7, is DGGITQSPKYLFRKEGQNVTLSCEQNLNHDAMYWYRQDPGQGLRLIYYSQIVNDFQKGDIAEGYSVSREKKESFPLTVTSAQKNPTAFYLCASGTSGSQSYEQYFGPGTRLTVT.

The chain joins TRBV5-1 to TRBJ1-4; D is ambiguous. Germline CDR1 and CDR2: SGHRS and YFSETQ. V lost 0 bases, J lost 7 bases, and 10 bases lay in between. The CDR3 extends over 14 amino acids. This CDR3 reads CASSLAPGSEKLFF. The CDR3 DNA reads TGCGCCAGCAGCTTGGCGCCGGGGAGTGAAAAACTGTTTTTT.